The 2 T cell receptor beta chains below all came from one sample that was sequenced in a study of blood T cell repertoires in COVID-19. Here immunoSEQ multiplex PCR was the method, and the copy in TCRdb shows in-frame clones only, minus some. Here the sample spans 150,000 to 170,000 clones, about 85% being singletons. Sequenced input: peripheral blood. These receptors were obtained from a man aged 55-75 years with COVID-19, enrolled during active disease.

The chain carries TRBV6-1 and TRBJ2-1; 8 nucleotides agree with TRBD2. V dropped 3 bases and J dropped 4; count of bases not matched to a gene: 5. The CDR3 consists of 15 residues. The germline V gene encodes CDR1 MNHNS and CDR2 SASEGT. DNA for the CDR3: TGTGCCAGCAGTGAGAGCGGGAGCAGTTACAATGAGCAGTTCTTC. Encoded protein: CASSESGSSYNEQFF.

This rearrangement joins TRBV4-2 to TRBJ2-2; 9 nucleotides agree with TRBD1. The CDR3 sequence is 20 residues long. The ends lost 3 bases at V and 4 bases at J; junction bases unmatched: 18. Germline lookup yields CDR1 LGHNA and CDR2 YNFKEQ. The CDR3, as DNA: TGTGCCAGCAGCCAGCCCTGGACCACGACGACAGGGGGTTTCACCGGGGAGCTGTTTTTT. This codes for CASSQPWTTTTGGFTGELFF.